This T cell receptor beta chain is drawn from a study of tissue T cells after allogeneic stem cell transplantation. This sample's time point: mouse harvest day 14 after allogeneic transplant. Each mouse received 10^7 T-cell-depleted marrow cells plus 10^6 splenic CD5+ T cells by tail vein. TCRdb's copy holds only in-frame clones and misses some; the assay was immunoSEQ multiplex PCR. The table includes about 4,400 clones, 47% detected once. With regard to this clone: Genes and germline come from the mouse. The missing CDR3 end, 1 residue past where the read stops, is filled in from the germline J gene. The same CDR3 is also encoded by other DNA sequences in this sample.

The CDR3 totals 12 residues. V was shortened by 2 bases and J by 5 bases, with 5 bases between the two germline ends. Germline V lookup: CDR1 KGHPV, CDR2 FQNQEV (reference sequence). Sequencing was done on a sample of lymph node tissue. The sequence derives from a female BALB/c mouse given C57BL/6 T cells with graft-versus-host disease after an allogeneic hematopoietic cell transplant. The rearrangement joins TRBV26 to TRBJ2-5; tentative D call: TRBD1 (5 bases). The CDR3 here is CASSLRGDTQYF. CDR3 DNA (partial): TGTGCCAGCAGTCTGAGGGGAGACACCCAGTAC.